This T cell receptor (beta chain) came from a study of cytomegalovirus exposure and HLA in healthy donors (dated by TCRdb to about 2017). With respect to the entire study: An earlier analysis of roughly 500 of the donors reported 276 Gb of sequence data and 117 million unique TCR beta sequences obtained from around 190 million T cells. Approximately 310 gigabases of sequencing data and tens of millions of unique TCR sequences made up an early release that covered roughly 670 HLA-typed donors. The genetic ancestry cluster associated with self-reported Caucasian donors included about 84% of the approximately 430 genotyped donors. The aim of the study was to test whether cataloging public T cell receptors could identify signatures of past pathogen exposure. Using immunosequencing, the study profiled T cell repertoires from about 620 subjects and related those repertoires to cytomegalovirus serostatus. A separate validation cohort of 90 to 150 different subjects was used in addition to the roughly 700-subject first cohort. High-throughput TCR immunosequencing, statistical association of individual TCRs with disease status, and machine learning were combined to predict cytomegalovirus infection status. In a later analysis, previously published TCR beta repertoires from about 670 donors were re-analyzed and high-resolution HLA genotyping was added so that TCR occurrence patterns could be studied. Rather than using new phenotypic data, the later analysis identified candidate immune exposures from TCR beta sequences and from how often those sequences occurred across donors. An earlier analysis of some 500 of the donors used high-throughput TCR beta sequencing to judge whether each TCR beta V gene segment behaved as functional or pseudogenic. Donor age, sex, ethnicity and CMV serostatus were compiled alongside the repertoire data. Genome-wide SNP genotypes for about 65% of the 666 donors were used in a later genetic analysis, which treated that subset as a discovery cohort. Every discovery cohort repertoire had been produced on one sequencing platform. Class I and class II HLA loci were covered by the typing at four-digit resolution. The number of donors typed differed by locus, with about 620-630 for A, B, C, DRB1 and DQB1, more than 500 for DQA1, 606 for DPA1, and 472 for DPB1. Several DR-DQ haplotypes were treated as single units for association and clustering because of strong linkage in the cohort. Across about 370 genotyped donors of the cohort, an average of about 220,000 unique TCR beta nucleotide sequences per donor were sequenced, and roughly 18% of those sequences were non-productive. Study-wide findings and limitations: Because counts were too low, under 20 rarely observed V segments, including chromosome 9 orphons, were left out of the earlier analysis of 500 to 650 of the donors. The study gave a list of 150 to 200 TCR beta chains associated with cytomegalovirus. While some public TCRs were present in many individuals, most TCR sequences turned up only very rarely across donors. A later genetic analysis associated a missense DCLRE1C variant with V-gene and J-gene trimming of TCR beta chains, and an independent cohort replicated the association. In a later analysis, HLA-associated TCR beta chains showed more clonal expansion and lower generation probabilities than non-associated chains that were equally common. Assigning TCR associations to individual alleles was difficult when HLA alleles, especially DR and DQ, strongly co-occurred. Compared with the approximately 670-donor mean, donors in an Asian-associated ancestry cluster had fewer N-insertions in productive TCRs, according to a later genetic analysis. Because HLA typing was missing for some donors at each locus, association tests included only the typed subset. According to the authors, the approach could potentially be generalized to other disease states and immunological phenotypes. According to a later analysis, TCR association rates differed among HLA loci, with DRB1 alleles showing the most associated TCRs and HLA-C alleles showing the fewest. Presence/absence analyses assumed roughly uniform sequencing depth across donors, an assumption that may not hold. A few of the identified cytomegalovirus-associated TCR beta chains were confirmed in vitro to be specific for cytomegalovirus antigens. Linkage disequilibrium might explain the correlated functional status among segregating V segments, but an unknown experimental factor could not be ruled out. According to a later analysis, parvovirus B19, influenza, CMV and Epstein-Barr virus appeared linked to several top co-occurrence clusters. A later analysis associated about 17,000 TCR beta sequences with specific HLA alleles at a false discovery rate of 0.05. This cohort had only TCR beta chains sequenced, and the lack of alpha or paired-chain data limited which features could be detected. In an earlier analysis of about 550 of the donors, most TCR beta V segments were observed in productive rearrangements about 90% or about 30% of the time, broadly matching IMGT annotations. Most CMV-associated TCR beta chains appeared to be HLA-restricted in a later analysis, and the HLA associations seemed to be driven largely by CMV exposure. The only immune exposure information available for the cohort was CMV serostatus. A further reported finding was that TCR beta sequences accurately predicted the HLA-A and HLA-B alleles for most subjects in the first cohort. The sequencing pipeline was judged likely to have produced a cluster of highly shared sequence variants as a technical artifact. In both the original and validation cohorts, the classifier was reported to diagnose cytomegalovirus status with high specificity and sensitivity.

The cohort comprised fewer than 700 healthy bone marrow donors. At the time of sampling, all cohort members were nominally healthy, though unrecorded immune exposures were likely present. The donor tested CMV seropositive and was one of the 289 seropositive cohort members. A peripheral blood sample was collected from each donor, and TCR beta sequencing was performed on peripheral blood mononuclear cells. The Qiagen DNeasy Blood Extraction Kit was used to extract genomic DNA from the blood cell samples. On this clone: Its antigen remains unidentified. Base quality data are lacking; no much larger clone is found one base away.

Library generation was performed with the immunoSEQ multiplex PCR assay. For the multiplex PCR, a mixture combining 60 forward primers for TCR Vbeta segments and 13 reverse primers for TCR Jbeta segments was used. The CDR3 region of rearranged TCR beta genes was amplified from genomic DNA by a multiplex PCR assay. The amplified TCR beta libraries were sequenced on the Illumina HiSeq System as 87-base-pair reads. Per the authors' processing: A later analysis tallied around 87 million unique TCR beta chains across the 666 repertoires, and some 12 million of those chains were shared by two or more donors. A nearest-neighbor algorithm error-corrected the raw reads and collapsed the reads into unique sequences, merging closely related sequences to remove PCR and sequencing errors. CDR3 sequences were aligned to IMGT reference sequences to assign V, D and J gene segments. Each retained sequence needed at least a six-nucleotide match to both a V gene segment and a J gene segment. Rearrangements were called productive when the CDR3 lacked stop codons and stayed in frame with V and J; all others were non-productive. Following IMGT convention, CDR3 was defined as the stretch from the second conserved V-encoded cysteine up to the conserved J-encoded phenylalanine. In an earlier analysis of more than 550 of the donors, sequences lacking an unambiguous match to a single V gene segment were excluded. In an earlier analysis of 587 of the donors, a V segment was called functional when productive rearrangements were above 56.7%, and segregating when the standard deviation between donors exceeded 5%. A statistical classification framework was developed to diagnose cytomegalovirus status using the catalog of TCR beta chain sequences. A later analysis assigned V and J genes by comparing TCR nucleotide sequences with IMGT/GENE-DB human TR gene sequences. In a later analysis, CDR3 sequences and most-parsimonious VDJ recombination scenarios were assigned using the TCRdist pipeline. A later analysis defined each TCR beta chain by its CDR3 amino acid sequence plus V-gene family, and excluded reads lacking a unique V-gene family. A later analysis removed 500 to 650 highly shared, low-generation-probability nucleotide sequences to deal with suspected cross-contamination and a sequencing artifact. In a later analysis, a clonal expansion index for each public chain was calculated from normalized within-repertoire ranks of inferred template counts. In a later analysis, generation probabilities were computed with a VDJ recombination model fitted to out-of-frame rearrangements, and the resulting probabilities were checked against IGoR. In a later analysis, hypergeometric tests were used to score TCR-TCR, TCR-HLA and TCR-CMV co-occurrence, with a repertoire-size bias correction applied to TCR pairs. False discovery rates were estimated in a later analysis by permuting HLA or CMV assignments 20 times. In a later analysis, co-occurring TCRs were grouped with DBSCAN, and TCRdist sequence similarity was added when clustering was performed within HLA-allele-positive subsets. Repertoires with fewer than 30,000 or more than 120,000 public chains were left out of co-occurrence clustering, as were several repertoires with anomalous nucleotide sharing. In TCRdb, the immuneACCESS table is reduced to in-frame sequences with V and J assigned. These tables do not hold every clone; where another copy was compared, an unresolved V gene accounts for under half, and the others remain unexplained. The V and J calls and the clone size are those of that table, but D and trimming were determined from the DNA. The sample yields 90,000 to 150,000 clones; approximately 76% were counted once. 15% to 20% of the sample is in the top ten clones.

The sequence derives from a man aged 50 to 60 in good health and CMV-seropositive. Sequencing used PBMCs.

The nucleotide sequence is given as TGCAGCGTTGAAAGGGGGGGGACCGGCACTGAAGCTTTCTTT. The encoded protein is CSVERGGTGTEAFF. The chain is made from TRBV29-1 and TRBJ1-1; 6 matching bases give a weak D call of TRBD1. The germline ends are 14 bases apart after V is trimmed by 2 bases and J by 4 bases. Including cysteine and phenylalanine, the CDR3 has 14 amino acids. Kept here is only the CDR3 DNA, which spans 42 bases and is read in frame from base 1. CDR1 and CDR2 are drawn from the germline V gene: SQVTM, ANQGSEA.